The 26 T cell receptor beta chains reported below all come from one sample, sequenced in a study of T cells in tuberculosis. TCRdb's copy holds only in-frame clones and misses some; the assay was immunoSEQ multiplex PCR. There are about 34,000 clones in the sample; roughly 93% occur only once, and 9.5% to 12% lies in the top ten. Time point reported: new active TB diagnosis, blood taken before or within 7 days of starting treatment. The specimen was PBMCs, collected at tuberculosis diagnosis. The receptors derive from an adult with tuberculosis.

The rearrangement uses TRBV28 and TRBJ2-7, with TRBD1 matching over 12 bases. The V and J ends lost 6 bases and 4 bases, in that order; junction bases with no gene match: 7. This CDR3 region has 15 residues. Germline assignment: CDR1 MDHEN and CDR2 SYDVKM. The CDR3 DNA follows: TGTGCCAGCAGCCCGGGACAGGGGGCGCGATACGAGCAGTACTTC. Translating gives CASSPGQGARYEQYF.

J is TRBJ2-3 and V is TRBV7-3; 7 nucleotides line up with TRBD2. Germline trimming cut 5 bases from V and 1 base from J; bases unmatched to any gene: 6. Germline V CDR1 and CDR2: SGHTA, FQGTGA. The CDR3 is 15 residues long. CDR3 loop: CASSPSGDRTDTQYF. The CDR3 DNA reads TGTGCCAGCAGCCCTAGCGGAGACCGCACAGATACGCAGTATTTT.

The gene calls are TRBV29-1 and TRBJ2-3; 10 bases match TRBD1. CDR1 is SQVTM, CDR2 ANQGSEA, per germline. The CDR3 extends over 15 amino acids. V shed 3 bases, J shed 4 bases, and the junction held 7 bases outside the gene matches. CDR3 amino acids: CSVDRDRGKADTQYF. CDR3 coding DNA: TGCAGCGTTGATAGGGACAGGGGAAAGGCAGATACGCAGTATTTT.

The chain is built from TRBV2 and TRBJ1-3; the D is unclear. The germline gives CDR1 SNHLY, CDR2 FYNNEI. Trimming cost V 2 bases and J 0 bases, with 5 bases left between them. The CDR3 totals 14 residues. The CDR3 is CASSEQISGNTIYF. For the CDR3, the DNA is TGTGCCAGCAGTGAACAGATCTCTGGAAACACCATATATTTT.

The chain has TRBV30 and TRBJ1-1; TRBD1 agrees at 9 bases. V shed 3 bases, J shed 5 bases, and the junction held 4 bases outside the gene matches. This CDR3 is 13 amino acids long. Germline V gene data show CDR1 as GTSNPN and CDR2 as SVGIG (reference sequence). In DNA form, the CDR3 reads TGTGCCTGGAGGGGACAGGGTCGTACTGAAGCTTTCTTT. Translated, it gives CAWRGQGRTEAFF.

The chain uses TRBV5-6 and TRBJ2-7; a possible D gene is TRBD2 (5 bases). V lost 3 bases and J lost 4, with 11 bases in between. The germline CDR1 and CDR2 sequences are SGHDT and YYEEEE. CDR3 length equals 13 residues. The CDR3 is CASSSRSGYEQYF. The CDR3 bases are TGTGCCAGCAGCTCCCGGTCGGGGTACGAGCAGTACTTC.

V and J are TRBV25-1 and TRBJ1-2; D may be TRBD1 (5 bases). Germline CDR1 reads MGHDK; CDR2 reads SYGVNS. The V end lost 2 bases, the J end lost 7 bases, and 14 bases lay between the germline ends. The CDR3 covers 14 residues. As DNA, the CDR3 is TGTGCCAGCAGTGAAATTTCAGGGTTCAGTGGCTACACCTTC. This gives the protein CASSEISGFSGYTF.

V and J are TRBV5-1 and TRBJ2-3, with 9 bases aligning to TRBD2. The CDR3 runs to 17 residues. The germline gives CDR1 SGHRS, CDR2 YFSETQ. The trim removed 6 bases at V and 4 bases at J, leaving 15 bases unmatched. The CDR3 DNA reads TGCGCCAGCAACTCCCGGACTAGCGTGGTGCTACCAGATACGCAGTATTTT. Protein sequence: CASNSRTSVVLPDTQYF.

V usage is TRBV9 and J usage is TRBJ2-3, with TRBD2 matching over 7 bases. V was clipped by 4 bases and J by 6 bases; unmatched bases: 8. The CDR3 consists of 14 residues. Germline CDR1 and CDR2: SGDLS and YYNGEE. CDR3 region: CASSPSGKTDTQYF. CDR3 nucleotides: TGTGCCAGCAGCCCGAGCGGGAAAACGGATACGCAGTATTTT.

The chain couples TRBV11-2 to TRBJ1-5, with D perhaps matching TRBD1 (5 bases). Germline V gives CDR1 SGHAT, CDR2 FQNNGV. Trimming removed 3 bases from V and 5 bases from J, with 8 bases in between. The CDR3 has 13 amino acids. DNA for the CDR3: TGTGCCAGCAGCTTTTCACAGGATCAGCCCCAGCATTTT. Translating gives CASSFSQDQPQHF.

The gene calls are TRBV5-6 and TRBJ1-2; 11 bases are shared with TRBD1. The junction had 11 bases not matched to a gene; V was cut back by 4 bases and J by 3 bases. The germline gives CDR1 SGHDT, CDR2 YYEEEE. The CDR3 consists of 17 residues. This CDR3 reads CASSRNGQGAIYYGYTF. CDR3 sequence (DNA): TGTGCCAGCAGCCGTAATGGACAGGGGGCGATTTACTATGGCTACACCTTC.

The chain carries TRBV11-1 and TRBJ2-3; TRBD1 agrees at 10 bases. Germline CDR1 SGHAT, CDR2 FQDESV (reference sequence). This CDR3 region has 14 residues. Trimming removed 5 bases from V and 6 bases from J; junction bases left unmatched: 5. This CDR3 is CASSPRQGADTQYF. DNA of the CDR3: TGTGCCAGCAGCCCAAGACAGGGGGCTGATACGCAGTATTTT.

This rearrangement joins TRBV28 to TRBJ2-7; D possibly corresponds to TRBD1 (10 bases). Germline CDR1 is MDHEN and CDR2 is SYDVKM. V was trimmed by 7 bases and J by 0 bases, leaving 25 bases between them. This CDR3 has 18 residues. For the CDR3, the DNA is TGTGCCAGCACCAAGAATTTAGCGGGGGACAGGGGCTCCTACGAGCAGTACTTC. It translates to CASTKNLAGDRGSYEQYF.

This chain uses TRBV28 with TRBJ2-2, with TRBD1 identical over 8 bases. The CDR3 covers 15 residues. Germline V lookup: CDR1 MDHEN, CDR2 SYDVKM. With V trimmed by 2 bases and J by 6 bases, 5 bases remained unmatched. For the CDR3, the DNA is TGTGCCAGCAGTTTAAGGCAGGGGGCCCCCGGGGAGCTGTTTTTT. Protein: CASSLRQGAPGELFF.

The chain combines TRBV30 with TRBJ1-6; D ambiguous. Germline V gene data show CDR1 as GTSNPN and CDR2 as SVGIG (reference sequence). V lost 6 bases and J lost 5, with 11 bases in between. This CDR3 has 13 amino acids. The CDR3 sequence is CACETENNSPLHF. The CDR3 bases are TGTGCCTGCGAGACTGAAAATAATTCACCCCTCCACTTT.

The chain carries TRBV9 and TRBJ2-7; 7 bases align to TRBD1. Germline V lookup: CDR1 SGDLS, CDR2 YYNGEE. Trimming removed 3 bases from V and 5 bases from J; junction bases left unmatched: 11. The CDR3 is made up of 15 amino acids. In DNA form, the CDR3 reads TGTGCCAGCAGCGCGGACACAGGGGTGTTTGACGAGCAGTACTTC. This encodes CASSADTGVFDEQYF.

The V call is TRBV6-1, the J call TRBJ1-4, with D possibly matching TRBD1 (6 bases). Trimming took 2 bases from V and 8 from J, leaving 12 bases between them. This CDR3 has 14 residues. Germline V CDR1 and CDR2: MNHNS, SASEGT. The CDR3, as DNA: TGTGCCAGCAGTGAAAGGGGCAGGGGCGAAAAACTGTTTTTT. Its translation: CASSERGRGEKLFF.

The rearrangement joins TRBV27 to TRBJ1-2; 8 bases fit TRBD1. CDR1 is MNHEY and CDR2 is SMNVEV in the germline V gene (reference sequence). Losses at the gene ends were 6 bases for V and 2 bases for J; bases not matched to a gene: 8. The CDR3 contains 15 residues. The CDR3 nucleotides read TGTGCCAGCAGCTGGACAGGGCGCCTCAACTATGGCTACACCTTC. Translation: CASSWTGRLNYGYTF.

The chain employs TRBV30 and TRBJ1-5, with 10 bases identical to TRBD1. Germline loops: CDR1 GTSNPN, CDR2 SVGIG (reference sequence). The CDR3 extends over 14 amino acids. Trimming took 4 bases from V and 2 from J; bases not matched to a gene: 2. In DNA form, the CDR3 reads TGTGCCTGGACCGGGACAGGGGGCAATCAGCCCCAGCATTTT. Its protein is CAWTGTGGNQPQHF.

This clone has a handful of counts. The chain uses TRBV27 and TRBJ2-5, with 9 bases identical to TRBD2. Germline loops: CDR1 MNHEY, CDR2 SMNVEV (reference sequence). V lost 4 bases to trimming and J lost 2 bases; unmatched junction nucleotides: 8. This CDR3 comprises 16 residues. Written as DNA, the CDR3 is TGTGCCAGCAGTTCAATAGCGGGAGAGGCTCAAGAGACCCAGTACTTC. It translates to CASSSIAGEAQETQYF.

CDR3 in amino acids: CATSTGTGQPQHF. CDR3 DNA sequence: TGTGCCACCAGCACCGGGACAGGGCAGCCCCAGCATTTT. The chain joins TRBV15 to TRBJ1-5; TRBD1 aligns across 9 bases. This CDR3 region has 13 residues. CDR1 LNHNV and CDR2 YYDKDF come from the germline V gene (reference sequence). Trimming at V came to 4 bases and at J to 7 bases, leaving 2 bases not matched to a gene.

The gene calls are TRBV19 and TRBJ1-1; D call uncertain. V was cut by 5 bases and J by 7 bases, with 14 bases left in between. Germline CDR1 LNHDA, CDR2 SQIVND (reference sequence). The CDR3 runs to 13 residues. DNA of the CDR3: TGTGCCAGTAGTGCAATCCATGGAGGTGAAGCTTTCTTT. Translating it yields CASSAIHGGEAFF.

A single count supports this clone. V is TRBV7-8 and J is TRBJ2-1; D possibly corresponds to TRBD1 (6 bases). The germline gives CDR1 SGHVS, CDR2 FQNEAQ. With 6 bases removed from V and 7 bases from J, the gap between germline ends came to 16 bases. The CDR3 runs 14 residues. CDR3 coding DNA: TGTGCCAGCAGTACAGGGTGGGGCCAAAATGAGCAGTTCTTC. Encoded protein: CASSTGWGQNEQFF. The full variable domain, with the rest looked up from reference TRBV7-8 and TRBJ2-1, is GAGVSQSPRYKVAKRGQDVALRCDPISGHVSLFWYQQALGQGPEFLTYFQNEAQLDKSGLPSDRFFAERPEGSVSTLKIQRTQQEDSAVYLCASSTGWGQNEQFFGPGTRLTVL.

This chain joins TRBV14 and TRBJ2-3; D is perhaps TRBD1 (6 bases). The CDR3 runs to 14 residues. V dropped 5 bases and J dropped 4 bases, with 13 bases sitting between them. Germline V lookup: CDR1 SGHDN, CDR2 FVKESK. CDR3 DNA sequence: TGTGCCAGCAGCTATGACAGGATCCCAGATACGCAGTATTTT. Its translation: CASSYDRIPDTQYF.

CDR3 nucleotide sequence: TGTGCCAGCAGGCGGGAGATGAACACTGAAGCTTTCTTT. The encoded protein is CASRREMNTEAFF. The gene calls are TRBV7-2 and TRBJ1-1, with no clear D. The CDR3 contains 13 residues. Germline CDR1 is SGHTA and CDR2 is FQGNSA. Deletions cut 6 bases from V and 0 bases from J, with 8 bases between.

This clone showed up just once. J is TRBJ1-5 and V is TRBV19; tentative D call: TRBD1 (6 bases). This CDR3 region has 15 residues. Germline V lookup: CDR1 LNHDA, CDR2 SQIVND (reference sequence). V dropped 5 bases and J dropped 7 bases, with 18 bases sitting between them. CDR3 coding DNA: TGTGCCAGTAGTGACCACGGGACAATTGACCAGCCCCAGCATTTT. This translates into CASSDHGTIDQPQHF.